The rows below give T cell receptor beta chains drawn from one sample of a study of monozygotic twins with cystic fibrosis. Clones were read by immunoSEQ multiplex PCR, and TCRdb kept only the in-frame ones, dropping some. This sample has under 20,000 clones; nearly 98% occur once, and the top ten carry 1.5% to 2%. Specimen: blood. These receptor sequences come from a woman under 40 with cystic fibrosis. The CDR3 runs from the conserved cysteine through the conserved F or W. Fields, in order: V gene, CDR3 protein.

TRBV10-3,CATFADTQYF
TRBV9,CASSPRFSGGTYNEQFF
TRBV30,CAWTGGGYGYTF
TRBV27,CASRVQGNWADTQYF
TRBV5-1,CASRPDSPNEKLFF
TRBV4-2,CASSQEENPTDTQYF
TRBV4-1,CASSQPVRGRTGELFF
TRBV30,CAWSTGGSPLHF
TRBV9,CASSEGASSYNEQFF
TRBV6-5,CASSSFSSGNTIYF
TRBV10-1,CASSSGEKLFF
TRBV6-1,CATGGILSGNTIYF
TRBV10-3,CAISVQGEVRGTGYTF
TRBV9,CASGGLASYGYTF
TRBV25-1,CASSEVASGGAADTQYF
TRBV5-4,CASSRIQTGEETQYF
TRBV19,CASSTPMGTGSETQYF
TRBV2,CASSEGGIQETQYF
TRBV28,CASSFGTGDEQYF
TRBV5-4,CASSLAVGNTGELFF
TRBV13,CASSGRGGHEQYF
TRBV10-3,CAIGGQDDTIYF
TRBV5-8,CASSFRGLTYGYTF
TRBV10-3,CAISPGTASTDTQYF
TRBV7-2,CASSSGLAGYSYEQYF
TRBV28,CASSSTPGISRYGYTF
TRBV11-2,CASSLVVRVGSFF
TRBV30,CAWSSGGNQPQHF
TRBV4-2,CASSQDRDPQPQHF
TRBV6-6,CASSYAETYGYTF
TRBV27,CASSLTVNQPQHF
TRBV2,CASSEPFNTEAFF
TRBV11-2,CASSLLYGSPLHF
TRBV7-6,CASSLAHGGSYEQYF
TRBV9,CASSVAGSGGPQETQYF
TRBV18,CASSPRTGGGYTF
TRBV28,CASSSGFTDTQYF
TRBV10-1,CASSESGNRGYEQYF
TRBV7-9,CASSFWGGIPYGYTF
TRBV19,CASSPTIFGTEAFF
TRBV7-9,CASSLDSGPTEAFF
TRBV25-1,CASRPPGGYGYTF
TRBV10-3,CAISEGGMAYEQYF
TRBV5-5,CASSSKGGLENEQFF
TRBV6-1,CASSERGEGGAQPQHF
TRBV19,CASSIEWGNTEAFF
TRBV7-8,CASSQGLAAIYEQYF
TRBV6-1,CASSESPAGSYGYTF
TRBV5-6,CASGQTQETQYF
TRBV5-1,CASSLAGRVVANYGYTF
TRBV7-6,CASSSLPTAIINYGYTF
TRBV5-1,CASSASGEAWGGYTF
TRBV5-4,CASSPPGYQETQYF
TRBV9,CASSVRGGGSFGYTF
TRBV5-4,CASSWWGGSYGYTF
TRBV5-4,CASSWTSGGNNEQFF